This TCR beta chain was found in a study of cytomegalovirus exposure and HLA in healthy donors. At the level of the study: Membership in the Caucasian-associated ancestry cluster was found for approximately 85% of roughly 360 genotyped donors. Findings and limits, study-wide: Later on, an analysis tied roughly 17,000 TCR beta sequences to HLA alleles at 0.05 false discovery rate. Listed as cytomegalovirus-associated were 150 to 200 TCR beta chains. TCR beta V- and J-gene trimming, according to a later analysis, was linked to a missense DCLRE1C variant.

CDR1 and CDR2 from the germline V gene are SGHVS and FQNEAQ. The CDR3 extends over 14 amino acids. V lost 5 bases and J 2 bases, leaving 12 bases between the germline ends. This clone was recorded a few times. What it binds is unknown. The PCR had 60 Vbeta and 13 Jbeta primers. Here immunoSEQ multiplex PCR was the method, and the copy in TCRdb shows in-frame clones only, minus some. The table has 150,000 to 200,000 clones, 60% to 80% seen once. This TCR was sampled from a man aged 35 to 55 in good health and CMV-seronegative. The sequenced material came from PBMCs. V and J are TRBV7-8 and TRBJ1-1, with D unresolved. The CDR3 DNA is TGTGCCAGCAGCCCCCTCACAGTTAACACTGAAGCTTTCTTT. Translation gives CASSPLTVNTEAFF.